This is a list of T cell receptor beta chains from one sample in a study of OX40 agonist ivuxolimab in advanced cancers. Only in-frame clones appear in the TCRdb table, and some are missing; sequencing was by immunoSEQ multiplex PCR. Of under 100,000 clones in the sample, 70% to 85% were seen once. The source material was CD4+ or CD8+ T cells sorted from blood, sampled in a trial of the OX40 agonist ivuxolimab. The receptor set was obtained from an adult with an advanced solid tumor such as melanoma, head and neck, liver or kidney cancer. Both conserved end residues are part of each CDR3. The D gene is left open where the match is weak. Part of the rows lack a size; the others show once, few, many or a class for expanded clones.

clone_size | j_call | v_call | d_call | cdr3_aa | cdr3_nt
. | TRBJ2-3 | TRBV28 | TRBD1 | CASSSGTGRTDTQYF | TGTGCCAGCAGTTCCGGGACAGGGAGAACAGATACGCAGTATTTT
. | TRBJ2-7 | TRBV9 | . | CASSVGTGVGLAFNEQYF | TGTGCCAGCAGCGTTGGGACAGGGGTGGGACTAGCATTTAACGAGCAGTACTTC
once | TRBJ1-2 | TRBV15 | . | CATSRDRTSDGYTF | TGTGCCACCAGCAGAGATCGGACATCAGATGGCTACACCTTC
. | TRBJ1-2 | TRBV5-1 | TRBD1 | CASSQPGQAYGYTF | TGCGCCAGCAGCCAACCGGGACAGGCCTATGGCTACACCTTC
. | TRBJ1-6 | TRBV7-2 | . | CASSLADKGNSPLHF | TGTGCCAGCAGCTTAGCCGACAAGGGCAATTCACCCCTCCACTTT
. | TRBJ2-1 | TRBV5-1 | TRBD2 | CASSLAGLAKSSYNEQFF | TGCGCCAGCAGCTTGGCGGGACTAGCGAAAAGCTCCTACAATGAGCAGTTCTTC
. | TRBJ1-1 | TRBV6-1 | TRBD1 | CASKPTGGGTEAFF | TGTGCCAGCAAACCTACAGGGGGCGGCACTGAAGCTTTCTTT
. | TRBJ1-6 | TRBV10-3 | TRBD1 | CAIRETGLRNNSPLHF | TGTGCCATCAGGGAGACAGGGCTCCGTAATAATTCACCCCTCCACTTT
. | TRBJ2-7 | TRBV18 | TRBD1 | CASSPLVPGQGEQYF | TGTGCCAGCTCACCATTGGTCCCGGGACAGGGGGAGCAGTACTTC
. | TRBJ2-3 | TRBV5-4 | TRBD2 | CASSFNGLGTDTQYF | TGTGCCAGCAGCTTTAATGGACTAGGCACAGATACGCAGTATTTT
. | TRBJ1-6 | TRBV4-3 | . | CASSRDVGTSYNSPLHF | TGCGCCAGCAGCCGGGATGTGGGAACTAGCTATAATTCACCCCTCCACTTT
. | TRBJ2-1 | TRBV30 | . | CACRFVWTDSSYNEQFF | TGTGCCTGCAGATTCGTGTGGACAGACAGCTCCTACAATGAGCAGTTCTTC
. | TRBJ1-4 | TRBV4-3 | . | CASSHHPRPSGEKLFF | TGCGCCAGCAGCCACCACCCCCGTCCCAGTGGTGAAAAACTGTTTTTT
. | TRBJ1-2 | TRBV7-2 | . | CASSLRRIYGYTF | TGTGCCAGCAGCTTACGTAGGATCTATGGCTACACCTTC
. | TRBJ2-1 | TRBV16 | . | CASSLIGGNSYNEQFF | TGTGCCAGCAGCCTGATCGGCGGGAACTCCTACAATGAGCAGTTCTTC
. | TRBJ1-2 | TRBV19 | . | CASSISLANYGYTF | TGTGCCAGTAGTATCTCATTAGCTAACTATGGCTACACCTTC
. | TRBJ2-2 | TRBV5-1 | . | CASSDRATRSNTGELFF | TGCGCCAGCAGCGACCGGGCCACCCGTTCTAACACCGGGGAGCTGTTTTTT
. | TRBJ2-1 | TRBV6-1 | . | CASSGSRYSYNEQFF | TGTGCCAGCAGTGGATCACGGTACTCCTACAATGAGCAGTTCTTC
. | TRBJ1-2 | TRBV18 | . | CASSPKPGEGYTF | TGTGCCAGCTCACCGAAGCCAGGGGAAGGCTACACCTTC
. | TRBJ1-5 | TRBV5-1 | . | CASSLDAVSNQPQHF | TGCGCCAGCAGCTTGGATGCAGTTAGCAATCAGCCCCAGCATTTT
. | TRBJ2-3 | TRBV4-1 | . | CASSQGRPSTDTQYF | TGCGCCAGCAGCCAAGGGCGGCCTAGCACAGATACGCAGTATTTT
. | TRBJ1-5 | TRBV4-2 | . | CASSWSTRDHQPQHF | TGTGCCAGCAGCTGGTCGACGAGGGACCATCAGCCCCAGCATTTT
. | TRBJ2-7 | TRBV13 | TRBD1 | CASSLTGQGISYEQYF | TGTGCCAGCAGCCTGACCGGACAGGGAATCTCCTACGAGCAGTACTTC
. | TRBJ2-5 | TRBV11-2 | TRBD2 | CASSLGLAEEETQYF | TGTGCCAGCAGCCTAGGACTAGCGGAGGAAGAGACCCAGTACTTC
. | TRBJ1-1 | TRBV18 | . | CASSPLNTEAFF | TGTGCCAGCTCACCTTTAAACACTGAAGCTTTCTTT
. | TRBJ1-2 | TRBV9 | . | CASSVFGEGMGYGYTF | TGTGCCAGCAGCGTATTTGGAGAGGGGATGGGCTATGGCTACACCTTC
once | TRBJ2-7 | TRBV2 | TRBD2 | CASKKRLAGGLAYEQYF | TGTGCCAGCAAAAAAAGGCTAGCGGGAGGACTAGCCTACGAGCAGTACTTC
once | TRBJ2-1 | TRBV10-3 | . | CAISELYEQFF | TGTGCCATCAGTGAGCTCTATGAGCAGTTCTTC
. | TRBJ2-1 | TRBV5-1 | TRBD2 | CASSLGLAAPSSYNEQFF | TGCGCCAGCAGCTTGGGACTAGCGGCCCCGAGCTCCTACAATGAGCAGTTCTTC
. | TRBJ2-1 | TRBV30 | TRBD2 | CAWGYRPRSGRGLYNEQFF | TGTGCCTGGGGTTACAGGCCGAGGAGCGGGAGGGGGCTCTACAATGAGCAGTTCTTC
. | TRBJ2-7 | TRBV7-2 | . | CASSFGSRSYEQYF | TGTGCCAGCAGCTTCGGTTCTCGCTCCTACGAGCAGTACTTC
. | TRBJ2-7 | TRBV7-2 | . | CASSLGRGSYEQYF | TGTGCCAGCAGCTTAGGGCGGGGTTCCTACGAGCAGTACTTC
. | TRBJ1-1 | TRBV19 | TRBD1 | CASSRDRAHTEAFF | TGTGCCAGTAGTCGGGACAGGGCACACACTGAAGCTTTCTTT
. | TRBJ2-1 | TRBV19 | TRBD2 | CASRNPGTSVYEQFF | TGTGCCAGTAGAAACCCCGGGACTAGCGTCTATGAGCAGTTCTTC
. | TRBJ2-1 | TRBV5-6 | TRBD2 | CASSSGTSGSNEQFF | TGTGCCAGCAGCTCCGGAACTAGCGGGTCCAATGAGCAGTTCTTC
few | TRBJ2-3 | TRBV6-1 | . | CASSGRETDTQYF | TGTGCCAGCAGTGGCAGGGAAACAGATACGCAGTATTTT
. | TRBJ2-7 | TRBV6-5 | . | CASRRDYDPPHEQYF | TGTGCCAGCAGACGCGACTACGACCCCCCCCACGAGCAGTACTTC
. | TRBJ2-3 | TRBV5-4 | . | CASSLKGGAGTQYF | TGTGCCAGCAGCTTGAAGGGGGGTGCTGGTACGCAGTATTTT
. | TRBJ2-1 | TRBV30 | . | CAWSGWGRPEQFF | TGTGCCTGGAGTGGCTGGGGGCGGCCTGAGCAGTTCTTC
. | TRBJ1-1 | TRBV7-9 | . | CASSLTGGMNTEAFF | TGTGCCAGCAGCTTAACTGGAGGAATGAACACTGAAGCTTTCTTT
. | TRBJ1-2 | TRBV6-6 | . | CASSYPGATNYGYTF | TGTGCCAGCAGTTACCCCGGGGCAACCAACTATGGCTACACCTTC
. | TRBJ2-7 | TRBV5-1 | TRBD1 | CASSLGDRENYGQYF | TGCGCCAGCAGCTTGGGGGACAGGGAAAACTACGGGCAGTACTTC
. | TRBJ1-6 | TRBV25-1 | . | CASQGTSGYNSPLHF | TGTGCCAGCCAAGGAACCTCGGGCTATAATTCACCCCTCCACTTT
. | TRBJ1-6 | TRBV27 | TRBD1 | CASSVSGQHNSPLHF | TGTGCCAGCAGTGTCTCGGGACAGCATAATTCACCCCTCCACTTT
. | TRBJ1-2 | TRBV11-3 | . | CASSRGGDGYTF | TGTGCCAGCAGCCGTGGAGGGGACGGCTACACCTTC
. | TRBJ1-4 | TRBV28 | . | CASISGQGEKLFF | TGTGCCAGCATTTCGGGGCAGGGAGAAAAACTGTTTTTT
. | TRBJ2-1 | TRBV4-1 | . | CASSQVSSTNEQFF | TGCGCCAGCAGCCAAGTGAGTAGTACCAATGAGCAGTTCTTC
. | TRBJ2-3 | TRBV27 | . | CASYLAGAQYF | TGTGCCAGCTATCTCGCCGGGGCGCAGTATTTT
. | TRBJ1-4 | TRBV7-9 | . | CASSLASGGQTNEKLFF | TGTGCCAGCAGCTTAGCTTCCGGGGGACAAACTAATGAAAAACTGTTTTTT
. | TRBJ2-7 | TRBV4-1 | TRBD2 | CASSITAGGSSYEQYF | TGCGCCAGCAGCATTACCGCGGGAGGGAGCTCCTACGAGCAGTACTTC
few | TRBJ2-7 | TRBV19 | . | CASSIPTGEQYF | TGTGCCAGTAGTATCCCGACGGGCGAGCAGTACTTC
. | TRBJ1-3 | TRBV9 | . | CASSSTGYANTIYF | TGTGCCAGCAGCTCAACAGGGTACGCAAACACCATATATTTT
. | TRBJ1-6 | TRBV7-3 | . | CASSLQGYGSPLHF | TGTGCCAGCAGCTTACAGGGGTACGGTTCACCCCTCCACTTT
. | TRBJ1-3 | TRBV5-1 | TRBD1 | CASSPRTGESSGNTIYF | TGCGCCAGCAGCCCAAGGACAGGGGAGAGCTCTGGAAACACCATATATTTT
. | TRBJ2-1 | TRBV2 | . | CASIPRAGISYNEQFF | TGTGCCAGCATACCCAGGGCGGGGATCTCCTACAATGAGCAGTTCTTC
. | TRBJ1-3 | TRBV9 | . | CASSFDLYSGNTIYF | TGTGCCAGCAGCTTCGACTTGTACTCTGGAAACACCATATATTTT